This entry concerns a single T cell receptor beta chain. This sample stems from a study of T-cell memory formation after mild COVID-19. Background on the study: TCR clusters were mostly confined to one donor each.

MiXCR, run by TCRdb on the 5' RACE reads, gives a single entry per CDR3 protein. The data show about 620,000 distinct CDR3 sequences, roughly 17% seen once. The CDR3 totals 15 residues. Germline V gene sequence: CDR1 SGHRS, CDR2 YFSETQ. Trimming left V 2 bases short and J 0 bases short, with 8 bases between. The specimen was PBMCs or a T cell subset sorted from them (not recorded which). The J gene is TRBJ2-2, the V gene TRBV5-1, with D uncertain. The clonotype comes from an adult woman who had mild COVID-19 (a few samples of this study predate the infection). Cell type and time point are not known. CDR3 region: CASSFRTTNTGELFF. CDR3 DNA: TGCGCCAGCAGCTTCCGGACCACGAACACCGGGGAGCTGTTTTTT.